Below are 28 T cell receptor beta chains sequenced from a single sample in a study of blood T cell repertoires in COVID-19. TCRdb's copy holds only in-frame clones and misses some; the assay was immunoSEQ multiplex PCR. The data contain around 400,000 clones, around nine tenths of them seen just once; the ten biggest clones take up less than 2%. The sequenced sample was PBMCs or T cells enriched from blood (not recorded which). The receptors were sampled from a woman aged 25-40 years who had recovered from COVID-19.

The V call is TRBV30, the J call TRBJ1-5, with a tentative D call TRBD1 (6 bases). In germline, CDR1 is GTSNPN, CDR2 SVGIG (reference sequence). Trimming stripped 3 bases from V and 3 bases from J, with 12 bases between. This CDR3 is built from 14 residues. CDR3 bases: TGTGCCTGGAGCTTTGGACAGATCAATCAGCCCCAGCATTTT. Translation: CAWSFGQINQPQHF.

The V call is TRBV4-1, the J call TRBJ2-7, with D perhaps TRBD1 (7 bases). CDR1 and CDR2 (germline): MGHRA, YSYEKL. V lost 0 bases, J lost 2 bases, and 11 bases lay in between. CDR3 length: 15 residues. CDR3 coding DNA: TGCGCCAGCAGCCAAGATGGGGGGACAGCCTACGAGCAGTACTTC. It codes for CASSQDGGTAYEQYF.

The rearrangement uses TRBV7-8 and TRBJ2-7; tentative D call: TRBD2 (7 bases). Trimming removed 3 bases at V and 3 bases at J, with 15 bases between. The length of the CDR3 is 15 residues. Looked up from germline, CDR1 is SGHVS and CDR2 is FQNEAQ. CDR3 coding DNA: TGTGCCAGCAGCTTCTCTCGGGGGGCGAGCTACGAGCAGTACTTC. It specifies CASSFSRGASYEQYF.

CDR3 in amino acids: CASSPTHSPGQGPGYTF. The CDR3 DNA reads as TGTGCCAGCTCACCTACCCACTCTCCGGGACAGGGGCCGGGCTACACCTTC. The chain combines TRBV18 with TRBJ1-2; 10 nucleotides match TRBD1. Germline values: CDR1 KGHSH, CDR2 LQKENI. This CDR3 contains 17 residues. V lost 3 bases and J lost 8; bases outside the gene matches: 15.

The rearrangement joins TRBV4-1 to TRBJ2-7, with TRBD1 matching 7 bases. CDR1 MGHRA and CDR2 YSYEKL come from the germline V gene. After removal of 4 bases from V and 2 bases from J, the junction contained 5 bases not matched to a gene. The length of the CDR3 is 14 residues. Written as DNA, the CDR3 is TGCGCCAGCAGCCGGGACAGACTTCCCTACGAGCAGTACTTC. This gives the protein CASSRDRLPYEQYF.

On this clone itself: Sequence at one end of the junction differs from germline and may be a read error. The chain joins TRBV7-7 to TRBJ2-7; 9 bases are a match to TRBD1. The germline V gene encodes CDR1 SSHAT and CDR2 FNYEAQ (reference sequence). The CDR3 spans 16 residues. The CDR3, as DNA: TGTGCTAGCAGCCCGATCGAGGGACAGGGAAACTACGAGCAGTACTTC. Its protein product is CASSPIEGQGNYEQYF. Full variable domain (rest looked up from reference TRBV7-7 and TRBJ2-7): GAGVSQSPRYKVTKRGQDVTLRCDPISSHATLYWYQQALGQGPEFLTYFNYEAQPDKSGLPSDRFSAERPEGSISTLTIQRTEQRDSAMYRCASSPIEGQGNYEQYFGPGTRLTVT.

V gene TRBV27 combines with J gene TRBJ1-1; D remains ambiguous. V was cut by 3 bases and J by 1 base, with 12 bases left in between. Looked up from germline, CDR1 is MNHEY and CDR2 is SMNVEV (reference sequence). CDR3 size: 15 residues. CDR3 coding DNA: TGTGCCAGCAGTTTTGGAGGCTTTGGGAACACTGAAGCTTTCTTT. This encodes CASSFGGFGNTEAFF.

This clone was detected only once. V is TRBV18 and J is TRBJ2-7; the D gene is possibly TRBD2 (5 bases). The germline gives CDR1 KGHSH, CDR2 LQKENI. V shed 2 bases and J shed 4 bases, with 18 bases lying between them. The CDR3 has 16 residues. DNA of the CDR3: TGTGCCAGCTCACCAATAGTCCCCGGGGATACTTACGAGCAGTACTTC. Its translation is CASSPIVPGDTYEQYF.

This chain uses TRBV6-5 with TRBJ1-2; a possible D gene is TRBD1 (6 bases). The germline CDR1 and CDR2 sequences are MNHEY and SVGAGI. CDR3 length: 14 residues. With 5 bases removed from V and 8 bases from J, the gap between germline ends came to 18 bases. The chain's CDR3 is CASSHEGVLRGYTF. CDR3 DNA: TGTGCCAGCAGTCACGAGGGGGTCTTGAGGGGCTACACCTTC.

The chain employs TRBV30 and TRBJ1-1; D remains ambiguous. The CDR3 runs 14 residues. CDR1 is GTSNPN and CDR2 is SVGIG in the germline V gene (reference sequence). The germline V and J ends were trimmed by 3 bases and 1 base, with 12 bases remaining between them. The CDR3 spells CAWRFSRRNTEAFF. As DNA, the CDR3 is TGTGCCTGGAGATTCTCACGGAGGAACACTGAAGCTTTCTTT.

The chain couples TRBV30 to TRBJ1-6; no clear D gene. Trimming stripped 4 bases from V and 0 bases from J, with 10 bases between. This CDR3 has 15 residues. The germline gives CDR1 GTSNPN, CDR2 SVGIG (reference sequence). The CDR3 DNA follows: TGTGCCTGGAAAACAGAAAGCTCCTATAATTCACCCCTCCACTTT. This gives the protein CAWKTESSYNSPLHF.

CDR3 sequence reads: CASSLAFNYGYTF. The CDR3 coding sequence is TGCGCCAGCAGCTTGGCGTTTAACTATGGCTACACCTTC. V and J are TRBV5-1 and TRBJ1-2; D unresolved. V lost 0 bases, J lost 1 base, and 4 bases lay in between. The CDR3 is 13 amino acids. Germline V gives CDR1 SGHRS, CDR2 YFSETQ.

This clone has just a few counts. The chain links TRBV2 to TRBJ2-5, with D possibly TRBD2 on 7 matching bases. V was trimmed by 4 bases and J by 5 bases, leaving 14 bases between them. There are 14 residues in the CDR3. Germline assignment: CDR1 SNHLY and CDR2 FYNNEI. The CDR3 DNA reads as TGTGCCAGCAGTGGAGATAGGGGGGGGGAGACCCAGTACTTC. Its translation: CASSGDRGGETQYF.

The genes are TRBV5-1 and TRBJ2-5; 7 bases line up with TRBD1. V shed 0 bases and J 5 bases; nucleotides not matched to a gene: 10. CDR1 SGHRS and CDR2 YFSETQ come from the germline V gene. This CDR3 has 16 residues. CDR3 DNA sequence: TGCGCCAGCAGCTTGGTCCCGGGACAGAGTGGGGAGACCCAGTACTTC. It specifies CASSLVPGQSGETQYF.

This chain connects TRBV27 to TRBJ1-5, with 9 bases lining up with TRBD1. There are 18 residues in the CDR3. The germline V gene has CDR1 MNHEY and CDR2 SMNVEV (reference sequence). The V segment lost 6 bases and the J segment 2 bases; nucleotides outside the gene matches: 14. This chain's CDR3 is CASRPSTGGFRGNQPQHF. DNA of the CDR3: TGTGCCAGCAGGCCCTCGACAGGGGGTTTTCGGGGCAATCAGCCCCAGCATTTT.

This sequence joins TRBV18 and TRBJ2-1; TRBD2 agrees at 13 bases. CDR1 and CDR2 (germline): KGHSH, LQKENI. This CDR3 comprises 17 residues. The junction had 10 bases not matched to a gene; V was cut back by 2 bases and J by 9 bases. The CDR3 loop reads CASSPSRGTSGAGEQFF. The CDR3, as DNA: TGTGCCAGCTCACCATCGAGAGGGACTAGCGGGGCGGGTGAGCAGTTCTTC.

This clone showed up just once. J is TRBJ1-4 and V is TRBV9; a possible D gene is TRBD1 (6 bases). The CDR3 length is 15 residues. V was shortened by 2 bases and J by 8 bases, with 16 bases between the two germline ends. CDR1 is SGDLS and CDR2 is YYNGEE in the germline V gene. The CDR3 sequence: CASSVRTDRGEKLFF. The CDR3 region has the DNA TGTGCCAGCAGCGTGAGGACAGATCGAGGGGAAAAACTGTTTTTT.

CDR3 loop: CASSLEGSNSPLHF. CDR3 in DNA: TGTGCCAGCAGCTTAGAGGGGTCTAATTCACCCCTCCACTTT. V usage is TRBV7-6 and J usage is TRBJ1-6; a possible D gene is TRBD1 (5 bases). CDR1 and CDR2 (germline): SGHVS, FNYEAQ. The CDR3 extends over 14 amino acids. V dropped 1 base and J dropped 6 bases, with 7 bases sitting between them. Full variable domain (missing parts from reference TRBV7-6 and TRBJ1-6): GAGVSQSPRYKVTKRGQDVALRCDPISGHVSLYWYRQALGQGPEFLTYFNYEAQQDKSGLPNDRFSAERPEGSISTLTIQRTEQRDSAMYRCASSLEGSNSPLHFGNGTRLTVT.

CDR3 in amino acids: CASSEIRDTGELFF. In DNA form, the CDR3 reads TGTGCCAGCAGTGAAATCAGGGACACCGGGGAGCTGTTTTTT. The chain couples TRBV2 to TRBJ2-2; D possibly corresponds to TRBD1 (5 bases). Trimming pared 2 bases from V and 3 bases from J, leaving 7 bases between. The CDR3 extends over 14 amino acids. CDR1 SNHLY and CDR2 FYNNEI come from the germline V gene.

This clone was seen just once. The chain is built from TRBV11-3 and TRBJ1-6; possibly TRBD1 for D (5 bases). The germline gives CDR1 SGHNT, CDR2 YENEEA. This CDR3 is 16 amino acids long. Trimming removed 3 bases from V and 10 bases from J, with 19 bases in between. The CDR3 here is CASSFHKFLRGSPLHF. The CDR3 DNA is TGTGCCAGCAGCTTTCATAAGTTTCTAAGGGGCTCACCCCTCCACTTT.

This chain uses TRBV5-1 with TRBJ1-2, with TRBD1 identical over 7 bases. The CDR3 has 15 amino acids. V shed 2 bases and J 3 bases; nucleotides not matched to a gene: 7. Germline CDR1 and CDR2: SGHRS and YFSETQ. CDR3 in DNA: TGCGCCAGCAGCTTAGGGACAGAAACTCACTATGGCTACACCTTC. Translating gives CASSLGTETHYGYTF.

This chain uses TRBV3-1 (or the pseudogene TRBV3-2) with TRBJ2-5; 8 bases fit TRBD2. Germline V gene lookup returns CDR1 LGHDT and CDR2 YNNKEL (reference sequence). Unmatched junction bases numbered 17, after V lost 0 bases and J lost 5 bases. The CDR3 loop spans 19 amino acids. CDR3 loop: CASSQELAGYGRADETQYF. Written as DNA, the CDR3 is TGTGCCAGCAGCCAAGAGTTGGCGGGCTACGGGAGGGCCGATGAGACCCAGTACTTC.

The chain is built from TRBV15 and TRBJ1-5, with D unclear. With 3 bases removed from V and 4 bases from J, the gap between germline ends came to 7 bases. Germline V CDR1 and CDR2: LNHNV, YYDKDF (reference sequence). The CDR3 runs to 13 residues. CDR3 amino acids: CATSSDKNQPQHF. As DNA, the CDR3 is TGTGCCACCAGCAGCGACAAGAATCAGCCCCAGCATTTT. The whole variable domain, remainder taken from reference TRBV15 and TRBJ1-5, is DAMVIQNPRYQVTQFGKPVTLSCSQTLNHNVMYWYQQKSSQAPKLLFHYYDKDFNNEADTPDNFQSRRPNTSFCFLDIRSPGLGDTAMYLCATSSDKNQPQHFGDGTRLSIL.

The chain joins TRBV6-5 to TRBJ1-1; TRBD1 matches at 7 bases. Germline V gene lookup returns CDR1 MNHEY and CDR2 SVGAGI. This CDR3 region has 15 residues. The V segment lost 1 base and the J segment 2 bases; nucleotides outside the gene matches: 4. The CDR3 here is CASSYYRDSNTEAFF. CDR3 bases: TGTGCCAGCAGTTACTACCGGGACAGTAACACTGAAGCTTTCTTT.

This sequence joins TRBV29-1 and TRBJ1-5, with 7 bases identical to TRBD1. The CDR3 runs 13 residues. J lost 3 bases, V lost 3 bases, and 2 bases had no gene match. Germline CDR1 is SQVTM and CDR2 is ANQGSEA. In DNA, the CDR3 is TGCAGCGTTGAGGACAGGCCCAATCAGCCCCAGCATTTT. Protein: CSVEDRPNQPQHF.

Only a few counts were recorded for this clone. The chain has TRBV3-1 (or the pseudogene TRBV3-2) and TRBJ2-7; no firm D call. Germline-derived CDR1 and CDR2 are LGHDT and YNNKEL (reference sequence). The CDR3 is made up of 16 amino acids. The V end was cut by 1 base, the J end by 3 bases, with 16 bases between. The CDR3 DNA sequence: TGTGCCAGCAGCCAAGGGATACCAGGCTCGTACTACGAGCAGTACTTC. This translates into CASSQGIPGSYYEQYF.

The chain is built from TRBV18 and TRBJ2-2, with 7 bases aligning to TRBD1. Germline V gives CDR1 KGHSH, CDR2 LQKENI. The CDR3 consists of 15 residues. Trimming took 6 bases from V and 4 from J; bases not matched to a gene: 8. CDR3 sequence reads: CASSRQGRGTGELFF. The DNA for the CDR3 is TGTGCCAGCTCCCGACAGGGACGCGGCACCGGGGAGCTGTTTTTT. Full variable domain (remainder filled in from reference TRBV18 and TRBJ2-2): NAGVMQNPRHLVRRRGQEARLRCSPMKGHSHVYWYRQLPEEGLKFMVYLQKENIIDESGMPKERFSAEFPKEGPSILRIQQVVRGDSAAYFCASSRQGRGTGELFFGEGSRLTVL.

J is TRBJ1-1 and V is TRBV19; D is ambiguous. The ends were cut back, 5 bases at V and 5 bases at J, with 12 bases in the middle. Germline V gives CDR1 LNHDA, CDR2 SQIVND (reference sequence). The CDR3 extends over 13 amino acids. The CDR3 reads CASSGQFGTEAFF. The CDR3 DNA follows: TGTGCCAGTAGTGGGCAATTTGGGACTGAAGCTTTCTTT. Using reference TRBV19 and TRBJ1-1 for the parts outside the CDR3, the full variable domain is DGGITQSPKYLFRKEGQNVTLSCEQNLNHDAMYWYRQDPGQGLRLIYYSQIVNDFQKGDIAEGYSVSREKKESFPLTVTSAQKNPTAFYLCASSGQFGTEAFFGQGTRLTVV.